This TCR beta chain was observed in a study of blood T cell repertoires in COVID-19. Study in general: Acute and convalescent COVID-19 specimens originated in the United States, Italy and Spain. Sample material is recorded as cDNA or gDNA derived from T cells, B-cell-depleted T cells, or PBMCs.

V gave up 5 bases and J gave up 2 bases, with 10 bases separating them. Germline CDR1 reads MNHEY; CDR2 reads SVGAGI. This CDR3 is 14 amino acids long. Authors' processing steps: Estimation of nucleated cell counts was performed using reference gene primer amplification. Assay used: immunoSEQ multiplex PCR; TCRdb lists only in-frame clones, some missing. For V, J and clone size, that table is used; D and trimming come from the DNA. The table records hundreds of thousands of clones, around 87% of them present only once. J is TRBJ1-5 and V is TRBV6-5; TRBD1 is a possible D gene (6 bases). This TCR derives from a woman aged 40 to 50 who had recovered from COVID-19. The sequenced material came from peripheral blood. CDR3: CASSTRTGNQPQHF. The CDR3 DNA follows: TGTGCCAGCAGTACCCGGACAGGCAATCAGCCCCAGCATTTT.